The 19 T cell receptor beta chains below all came from one sample that was sequenced in a study of blood T cell repertoires in COVID-19. Clones were read by immunoSEQ multiplex PCR, and TCRdb kept only the in-frame ones, dropping some. In the table there are a few hundred thousand clones, about 86% of which are singletons. Specimen: PBMCs or T cells enriched from blood (not recorded which). These TCRs come from a man aged 30 to 39 with acute COVID-19.

The chain joins TRBV2 to TRBJ1-1, with D tentatively TRBD1 (6 bases). CDR3 size: 15 residues. V was clipped by 7 bases and J by 4 bases, with 19 bases between them. Germline V lookup: CDR1 SNHLY, CDR2 FYNNEI. This CDR3 reads CASMPWGQGLTEAFF. Here the CDR3 DNA reads TGTGCCAGCATGCCCTGGGGGCAGGGGCTCACTGAAGCTTTCTTT.

The V call is TRBV7-2, the J call TRBJ1-5, with unresolved D. Per germline, CDR1 SGHTA and CDR2 FQGNSA. V was clipped by 3 bases and J by 5 bases, with 8 bases between them. This CDR3 comprises 13 residues. The CDR3 DNA sequence: TGTGCCAGCAGCTTGGGAGCTTATCAGCCCCAGCATTTT. It encodes CASSLGAYQPQHF.

J is TRBJ1-2 and V is TRBV5-4; 11 bases match TRBD1. The V segment lost 4 bases and the J segment 6 bases; nucleotides outside the gene matches: 2. The CDR3 is made up of 13 amino acids. Germline V gives CDR1 SGHNT, CDR2 YYREEE (reference sequence). CDR3 protein: CASSAGQGDGYTF. The CDR3, as DNA: TGTGCCAGCAGCGCGGGACAGGGGGATGGCTACACCTTC.

The chain has TRBV2 and TRBJ1-5, with D tentatively TRBD1 (6 bases). CDR3 length equals 15 residues. Germline V gene lookup returns CDR1 SNHLY and CDR2 FYNNEI. Between the trimmed V and J ends, which lost 2 bases and 4 bases, there was a span of 12 bases. The chain's CDR3 is CASSEWSGENQPQHF. The CDR3 DNA sequence: TGTGCCAGCAGTGAATGGTCAGGGGAAAATCAGCCCCAGCATTTT. The variable domain in full, completed from reference TRBV2 and TRBJ1-5, reads EPEVTQTPSHQVTQMGQEVILRCVPISNHLYFYWYRQILGQKVEFLVSFYNNEISEKSEIFDDQFSVERPDGSNFTLKIRSTKLEDSAMYFCASSEWSGENQPQHFGDGTRLSIL.

As DNA, the CDR3 is TGTGCCAGCAGTTTAGTAGGAAACACCATATATTTT. Its translation is CASSLVGNTIYF. V gene TRBV28 combines with J gene TRBJ1-3, with D unresolved. Germline CDR1 reads MDHEN; CDR2 reads SYDVKM. V lost 2 bases and J 4 bases, leaving 3 bases between the germline ends. The CDR3 spans 12 residues.

The chain has TRBV2 and TRBJ1-6, with 9 nucleotides matching TRBD1. The CDR3 extends over 15 amino acids. Germline V CDR1 and CDR2: SNHLY, FYNNEI. With 6 bases clipped from V and 7 bases from J, the junction kept 7 bases outside the gene matches. The CDR3 reads CASSLLTGGNSPLHF. In DNA, the CDR3 is TGTGCCAGCAGCCTCCTAACAGGGGGCAATTCACCCCTCCACTTT.

This chain connects TRBV12-3 or TRBV12-4 to TRBJ1-1, with 7 bases lining up with TRBD1. The CDR3 runs 13 residues. V lost 8 bases, J lost 3 bases, and 6 bases stayed unmatched. The CDR3 loop reads CASGYRGDTEAFF. CDR3 nucleotides: TGTGCCAGCGGTTACAGGGGAGACACTGAAGCTTTCTTT.

J is TRBJ1-2 and V is TRBV7-9, with 7 positions matching TRBD1. CDR3 length: 15 residues. With V trimmed by 3 bases and J by 7 bases, 11 bases remained unmatched. CDR1 and CDR2 (germline): SEHNR, FQNEAQ (reference sequence). CDR3 coding DNA: TGTGCCAGCAGCTTGAACCCGCTAGGGGGCTCTGGCTACACCTTC. It codes for CASSLNPLGGSGYTF.

This chain uses TRBV5-1 with TRBJ1-4; D not certain. Germline V gene lookup returns CDR1 SGHRS and CDR2 YFSETQ. Trimming pared 4 bases from V and 8 bases from J, leaving 18 bases between. The CDR3 extends over 15 amino acids. CDR3 DNA: TGCGCCAGCAGCGGGTCCCAAGGGAGAAGCGAAAAACTGTTTTTT. This gives the protein CASSGSQGRSEKLFF.

This clone was picked up one time. This chain uses TRBV6-5 with TRBJ1-1; no definite D call. The CDR3 contains 13 residues. Trimming removed 5 bases from V and 8 bases from J, with 15 bases in between. Looked up from germline, CDR1 is MNHEY and CDR2 is SVGAGI. The DNA for the CDR3 is TGTGCCAGCAGTAAACGGGGATCCGAAGAAGCTTTCTTT. Translated, it gives CASSKRGSEEAFF.

The gene calls are TRBV6-1 and TRBJ1-2; D gene unclear. Germline-derived CDR1 and CDR2 are MNHNS and SASEGT. The CDR3 is made up of 16 amino acids. V gave up 1 base and J gave up 4 bases, with 16 bases separating them. The CDR3 loop reads CASSEGSWRPSYGYTF. As DNA, the CDR3 is TGTGCCAGCAGTGAAGGTAGTTGGAGACCAAGCTATGGCTACACCTTC.

The rearrangement joins TRBV3-1 (or the pseudogene TRBV3-2) to TRBJ1-4; no clear D. V lost 5 bases and J lost 3, with 10 bases in between. Germline V gene sequence: CDR1 LGHDT, CDR2 YNNKEL (reference sequence). The CDR3 covers 14 residues. As DNA, the CDR3 is TGTGCCAGCAGCTCAGAGGGATCTAATGAAAAACTGTTTTTT. Translation: CASSSEGSNEKLFF.

The rearrangement links TRBV3-1 (or the pseudogene TRBV3-2) to TRBJ1-1, with TRBD1 as a possible D gene (5 bases). CDR1 is LGHDT and CDR2 is YNNKEL in the germline V gene (reference sequence). V shed 3 bases and J shed 6 bases, with 17 bases lying between them. The CDR3 loop spans 15 amino acids. In DNA, the CDR3 is TGTGCCAGCAGCCACCTCGTTTGGCAGGGCTCTGAAGCTTTCTTT. Protein: CASSHLVWQGSEAFF.

The V call is TRBV3-1 (or the pseudogene TRBV3-2), the J call TRBJ2-5; D is possibly TRBD1 (5 bases). The CDR3 is 14 residues long. In germline, CDR1 is LGHDT, CDR2 YNNKEL (reference sequence). The V gene lost 4 bases and the J gene lost 3 bases, with 12 bases spanning the gap. CDR3 DNA sequence: TGTGCCAGCAGCCCCCAGGGCCCAGAAGAGACCCAGTACTTC. Amino acid sequence: CASSPQGPEETQYF.

This clone came up once. The chain uses TRBV7-6 and TRBJ2-2, with TRBD2 identical over 7 bases. CDR3 size: 16 residues. From germline, CDR1 is SGHVS and CDR2 FNYEAQ. With V trimmed by 5 bases and J by 5 bases, 11 bases remained unmatched. DNA of the CDR3: TGTGCCAGCAGCCCGTCTAGCGGACCTTCAACCGGGGAGCTGTTTTTT. This gives the protein CASSPSSGPSTGELFF.

The chain is built from TRBV5-4 and TRBJ2-2, with 10 bases identical to TRBD2. The CDR3 extends over 16 amino acids. From germline, CDR1 is SGHNT and CDR2 YYREEE (reference sequence). After removal of 1 base from V and 6 bases from J, the junction contained 6 bases not matched to a gene. CDR3 in amino acids: CASSLSSGGAAGELFF. CDR3 DNA sequence: TGTGCCAGCAGCTTGTCCAGCGGGGGGGCCGCCGGGGAGCTGTTTTTT.

This rearrangement joins TRBV7-9 to TRBJ2-3; D gene ambiguous. The V and J ends lost 3 bases and 1 base respectively, with 11 bases between them. The CDR3 is 15 amino acids. CDR1 and CDR2 from the germline V gene are SEHNR and FQNEAQ (reference sequence). CDR3 sequence reads: CASSFVMQGTDTQYF. In nucleotides, the CDR3 is TGTGCCAGCAGCTTCGTGATGCAGGGCACAGATACGCAGTATTTT.

This chain connects TRBV4-1 to TRBJ1-1; D gene unclear. Trimming pared 0 bases from V and 5 bases from J, leaving 7 bases between. Germline loops: CDR1 MGHRA, CDR2 YSYEKL. The length of the CDR3 is 13 residues. CDR3 residues: CASSQDRRTEAFF. CDR3 nucleotide sequence: TGCGCCAGCAGCCAAGATAGGAGGACTGAAGCTTTCTTT.

V usage is TRBV19 and J usage is TRBJ2-7, with D maybe TRBD1 (6 bases). V shed 5 bases and J shed 5 bases, with 19 bases lying between them. The CDR3 has 15 amino acids. Germline values: CDR1 LNHDA, CDR2 SQIVND (reference sequence). The CDR3 loop reads CASSFRQDPWDEQYV. The CDR3 DNA reads TGTGCCAGTAGTTTTAGACAGGATCCTTGGGACGAGCAGTACGTC.